This T cell receptor beta chain was identified during a study of OX40 agonist ivuxolimab in advanced cancers. Study details: The dose-escalation cohort was around 83% male, with a mean age of about 56 years, ranging about 20 to 79. Prior checkpoint blockade (anti-PD-1, anti-PD-L1 or anti-CTLA-4) was permitted; about 40% had it. Whole-study findings and limits: At doses 0.1 to 3.0 mg/kg, CD4+ and CD8+ clones expanded. Researchers did not establish what antigens the expanded peripheral T cells target.

Germline CDR1 is DFQATT and CDR2 is SNEGSKA (reference sequence). With 7 bases removed from V and 3 bases from J, the gap between germline ends came to 8 bases. The CDR3 is made up of 11 amino acids. Sequenced by immunoSEQ multiplex PCR; TCRdb stores in-frame clones only, minus some. The sample records fewer than 65,000 clones, over 80% being singletons. A note on this clone: Its antigen is unknown.

This specimen was CD4+ or CD8+ T cells sorted from blood, taken in a trial of the OX40 agonist ivuxolimab. The J gene is TRBJ2-3, the V gene TRBV20-1; D gene uncertain. The clonotype originates from an adult with an advanced solid tumor such as melanoma, head and neck, liver or kidney cancer. CDR3 region: CSVSRTDTQYF. In nucleotides, the CDR3 is TGCAGTGTCTCGCGAACAGATACGCAGTATTTT.